Below, one T cell receptor beta chain is given with its context. Its antigen is unknown. This record belongs to a study of Ad26.COV2.S vaccination and SARS-CoV-2 variants. At the level of the study: Each vaccinee took Ad26.COV2.S intramuscularly, once or twice 56 days apart. General observations from the study: Quantification of TCR breadth and depth may have yielded underestimates of total T cell responses. The study found similar non-spike TCR breadth in vaccine and placebo recipients.

V gave up 0 bases and J gave up 1 base, with 9 bases separating them. The CDR3 runs to 15 residues. From germline, CDR1 is LGHNA and CDR2 YNFKEQ. The table came from immunoSEQ multiplex PCR; TCRdb's copy has only in-frame clones and leaves some out. Of 350,000 to 500,000 clones listed, 85% to 90% were seen once; the top ten hold about 2.7%. Treatment noted: about 20 received Ad26.COV2.S at low or high dose, single or two shots; 5 received placebo; per-sample allocation not given. Material that was analyzed had been drawn on day 63 after the first vaccine or placebo injection. An adult of 18-55 years in Boston served as donor.

Sequenced here: peripheral blood, sampled in a trial of Ad26.COV2.S vaccine versus placebo. The receptor was derived from a person between 18 and 65 years old who received the Ad26.COV2.S COVID-19 vaccine or a placebo. This sequence joins TRBV4-2 and TRBJ1-1; D is unclear. The CDR3: CASSQDWRRNTEAFF. The CDR3 DNA reads TGTGCCAGCAGCCAAGATTGGCGTAGGAACACTGAAGCTTTCTTT.